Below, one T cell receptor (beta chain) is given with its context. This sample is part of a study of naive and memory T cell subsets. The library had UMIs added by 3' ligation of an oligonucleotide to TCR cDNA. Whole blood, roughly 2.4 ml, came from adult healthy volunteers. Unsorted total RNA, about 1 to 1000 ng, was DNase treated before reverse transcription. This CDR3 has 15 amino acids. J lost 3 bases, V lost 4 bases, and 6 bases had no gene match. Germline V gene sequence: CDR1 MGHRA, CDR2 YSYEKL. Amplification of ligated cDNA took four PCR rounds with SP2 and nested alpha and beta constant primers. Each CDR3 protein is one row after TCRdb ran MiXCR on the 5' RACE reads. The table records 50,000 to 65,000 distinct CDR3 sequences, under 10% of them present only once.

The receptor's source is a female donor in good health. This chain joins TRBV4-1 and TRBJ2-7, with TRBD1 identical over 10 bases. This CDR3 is CASSPGQGGGYEQYF. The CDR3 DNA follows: TGCGCCAGCAGCCCTGGACAGGGGGGAGGCTACGAGCAGTACTTC.